The entry below describes one T cell receptor (beta chain). These data belong to a study of blood T cell repertoires in COVID-19. CDR1 and CDR2 (germline): KGHSH, LQKENI. J gave up 8 bases and V 6 bases, and 10 bases lay outside the gene matches. CDR3 length equals 14 residues. TCRdb's table, derived via immunoSEQ multiplex PCR, lists solely in-frame clones and lacks some. The sample has 81,000 or so clones, approximately 85% seen once. J is TRBJ1-1 and V is TRBV18; 9 nucleotides align to TRBD1. The TCR was taken from a man aged 45-65 years with COVID-19, enrolled during active disease. The specimen sequenced was peripheral blood. CDR3 DNA: TGTGCCAGCTCTCCAGTCCCGGGACAGGGAGAAGCTTTCTTT. Translation: CASSPVPGQGEAFF.